The present T cell receptor (beta chain) was sequenced within a study of OX40 agonist ivuxolimab in advanced cancers. Across the whole study: Mean age roughly 65 years, range about 20 to 90; 82.7% male. Study-wide results and limits: Clonal expansion in partial responders at 0.1-3.0 mg/kg ranked among the lowest.

As regards this clone: Its antigen is currently unknown.

Between the trimmed V and J ends, which lost 2 bases and 3 bases, there was a span of 6 bases. Germline V gene data show CDR1 as GTSNPN and CDR2 as SVGIG (reference sequence). The CDR3 consists of 12 residues. Sequencing used immunoSEQ multiplex PCR; TCRdb keeps in-frame clones, though not all of them. The sample has over 70,000 clones, 80% to 90% seen once. This TCR was sampled from an adult with an advanced solid tumor such as melanoma, head and neck, liver or kidney cancer. The V and J genes are TRBV30 and TRBJ2-3, with D possibly TRBD1 on 5 matching bases. The source was CD4+ or CD8+ T cells sorted from blood, collected in a trial of the OX40 agonist ivuxolimab. The CDR3 DNA reads as TGTGCCTGGAGTCCAGGGACAGATACGCAGTATTTT. It encodes CAWSPGTDTQYF.